One sample yielded the 17 T cell receptor beta chains listed below, sequenced in a study of Graves' ophthalmopathy and Graves' hyperthyroidism. Amplifying from RNA transcripts, the study obtained TCR beta CDR3 regions. HTBI primers were used in a first-round RT-PCR, which preceded a second-round multiplex PCR. TCRdb passed the multiplex PCR reads through MiXCR, listing each CDR3 protein once. The repertoire holds fewer than 350,000 distinct CDR3 sequences, under 20% seen once, with 10% to 15% in the top ten. Sequencing was done on a sample of peripheral blood. Receptors were obtained from an adult man with Graves' ophthalmopathy.

This clonotype was detected ten times or more. As DNA, the CDR3 is TGTGCCAGCAGTGGGGCGGTGGGGTATTCCGGGGAGCTGTTTTTT. Translating gives CASSGAVGYSGELFF. The gene calls are TRBV2 and TRBJ2-2; D unresolved. CDR3 length: 15 residues. V gave up 4 bases and J gave up 6 bases, with 15 bases separating them. Germline V gene data show CDR1 as SNHLY and CDR2 as FYNNEI.

The chain links TRBV20-1 to TRBJ2-5; 12 nucleotides agree with TRBD1. Germline lookup yields CDR1 DFQATT and CDR2 SNEGSKA (reference sequence). Losses at the gene ends were 2 bases for V and 5 bases for J; bases not matched to a gene: 6. The CDR3 runs to 15 residues. The CDR3 reads CSARKGTGGAETQYF. For the CDR3, the DNA is TGCAGTGCTAGAAAAGGGACAGGGGGCGCGGAGACCCAGTACTTC.

At least ten counts were recorded for this clonotype. In DNA form, the CDR3 reads TGTGCCAGCATTAACTCCGGGACAGGGGACCACGAGCAGTACTTC. It specifies CASINSGTGDHEQYF. The chain couples TRBV12-3 or TRBV12-4 to TRBJ2-7; 10 bases fit TRBD1. This CDR3 region has 15 residues. With V trimmed by 7 bases and J by 5 bases, 11 bases remained unmatched.

V usage is TRBV27 and J usage is TRBJ1-2; no firm D call. V shed 6 bases and J shed 5 bases, with 13 bases lying between them. The CDR3 sequence is 13 residues long. Germline CDR1 and CDR2: MNHEY and SMNVEV (reference sequence). The DNA of the CDR3 is TGTGCCAGCAGCCCCCGACGTGGGTATGGCTACACCTTC. Its protein product is CASSPRRGYGYTF.

There are many counts of this clonotype. This chain joins TRBV20-1 and TRBJ2-1, with D possibly called TRBD1 or TRBD2 (5 bases each). This CDR3 is 16 amino acids long. V was shortened by 2 bases and J by 7 bases, with 21 bases between the two germline ends. Germline CDR1 DFQATT, CDR2 SNEGSKA (reference sequence). CDR3 in amino acids: CSARRDARGRRNEQFF. The CDR3 region has the DNA TGCAGTGCTAGAAGGGACGCCCGGGGAAGGCGTAATGAGCAGTTCTTC.

Many counts were recorded for this clonotype. The chain has TRBV7-2 and TRBJ1-5; unclear D gene. Germline CDR1 and CDR2: SGHTA and FQGNSA. This CDR3 has 12 residues. Trimming cost V 2 bases and J 6 bases, with 5 bases left between them. The CDR3 loop is CASSLTAQPQHF. For the CDR3, the DNA is TGTGCCAGCAGCTTAACGGCTCAGCCCCAGCATTTT.

This clonotype was seen only once. The rearrangement uses TRBV12-3 or TRBV12-4 and TRBJ2-7, with a weak D call TRBD1 (6 bases). Trimming took off 3 bases at V and 6 bases at J, with 15 bases between the two ends. The CDR3 loop spans 14 amino acids. CDR3 bases: TGTGCCAGCAGTTTGACAGGAAGAGGATTCGAGCAGTACTTC. It is translated as CASSLTGRGFEQYF.

In its sample, this clonotype was seen a few times. The chain carries TRBV7-2 and TRBJ2-5; TRBD2 matches 11 bases. From germline, CDR1 is SGHTA and CDR2 FQGNSA. Germline trimming cut 5 bases from V and 5 bases from J; bases unmatched to any gene: 4. The CDR3 runs to 14 residues. CDR3 region: CASSRSSGGETQYF. The DNA for the CDR3 is TGTGCCAGCAGCCGCTCTAGCGGGGGGGAGACCCAGTACTTC.

In this sample, this clonotype turned up many times. This chain joins TRBV11-2 and TRBJ1-1, with D perhaps TRBD1 (5 bases). V was clipped by 5 bases and J by 2 bases, with 21 bases between them. This CDR3 comprises 17 residues. CDR1 SGHAT and CDR2 FQNNGV come from the germline V gene. CDR3 loop: CASSRRGIIGRNTEAFF. DNA for the CDR3: TGTGCCAGCAGCCGAAGGGGTATTATTGGCAGAAACACTGAAGCTTTCTTT.

This clonotype was seen at least ten times. The chain combines TRBV4-2 with TRBJ1-2, with 8 nucleotides matching TRBD1. Trimming cost V 1 base and J 12 bases; bases outside gene matches: 7. The CDR3 is 13 amino acids. CDR1 is LGHNA, CDR2 YNFKEQ, per germline. The CDR3: CASSQGTGRDHTF. The DNA of the CDR3 is TGTGCCAGCAGCCAAGGGACAGGGAGGGATCACACCTTC.

This clonotype was recorded at least ten times. The CDR3 is CASSLGQGIGYEQYF. The CDR3 DNA is TGTGCCAGCAGTTTAGGACAGGGGATCGGCTACGAGCAGTACTTC. The chain joins TRBV27 to TRBJ2-7; 9 nucleotides agree with TRBD1. CDR1 MNHEY and CDR2 SMNVEV come from the germline V gene (reference sequence). The junction had 5 bases not matched to a gene; V was cut back by 2 bases and J by 3 bases. This CDR3 has 15 amino acids.

This clonotype was detected many times. The J gene is TRBJ2-7, the V gene TRBV7-8, with a tentative D call TRBD1 (5 bases). CDR3 length: 15 residues. Germline V gives CDR1 SGHVS, CDR2 FQNEAQ. Trimming cost V 5 bases and J 1 base, with 15 bases left between them. The CDR3 sequence is CASSPGHKGSYEQYF. DNA of the CDR3: TGTGCCAGCAGCCCCGGACATAAGGGGTCCTACGAGCAGTACTTC. The full variable domain, its missing parts supplied by reference TRBV7-8 and TRBJ2-7, is GAGVSQSPRYKVAKRGQDVALRCDPISGHVSLFWYQQALGQGPEFLTYFQNEAQLDKSGLPSDRFFAERPEGSVSTLKIQRTQQEDSAVYLCASSPGHKGSYEQYFGPGTRLTVT.

The table lists this clonotype with many counts. The chain uses TRBV7-3 and TRBJ1-1, with 10 bases lining up with TRBD1. The junction had 6 bases not matched to a gene; V was cut back by 3 bases and J by 8 bases. The CDR3 contains 14 residues. CDR1 is SGHTA and CDR2 is FQGTGA in the germline V gene. The DNA for the CDR3 is TGTGCCAGCAGCTTCCGAGGACAGGGGGACGAAGCTTTCTTT. This encodes CASSFRGQGDEAFF.

This clonotype showed up many times. The chain employs TRBV20-1 and TRBJ1-2; 8 bases align to TRBD1. The J segment lost 10 bases and the V segment lost 0 bases, leaving 10 bases of the junction unmatched. Germline CDR1 and CDR2: DFQATT and SNEGSKA (reference sequence). The CDR3 spans 14 residues. The CDR3 DNA follows: TGCAGTGCTAGAGAAGGGACAGGACAAATTACCTACACCTTC. Translated: CSAREGTGQITYTF.

This clonotype has ten or more counts. CDR3 bases: TGTGCCACCAGTGACCACAGCGGGGAAACAGATACGCAGTATTTT. Translating it yields CATSDHSGETDTQYF. The chain uses TRBV24-1 and TRBJ2-3; 7 bases are a match to TRBD2. Unmatched junction bases numbered 6, after V lost 4 bases and J lost 3 bases. Per germline, CDR1 KGHDR and CDR2 SFDVKD. CDR3 length: 15 residues.

This clonotype has ten or more counts. The chain is built from TRBV7-8 and TRBJ2-7, with D possibly matching TRBD2 (5 bases). The CDR3 totals 18 residues. The V end lost 6 bases, the J end lost 8 bases, and 32 bases lay between the germline ends. Germline V lookup: CDR1 SGHVS, CDR2 FQNEAQ. The DNA of the CDR3 is TGTGCCAGCAGTTCACGTGAGCGCGCCGGGATAGGTGCCGGGCAGCAGTACTTC. Amino acid sequence: CASSSRERAGIGAGQQYF.

This clonotype was seen repeatedly, ten times or more. The chain couples TRBV20-1 to TRBJ1-1; D gene unclear. V lost 2 bases and J 1 base, leaving 5 bases between the germline ends. The CDR3 sequence is 12 residues long. The germline V gene encodes CDR1 DFQATT and CDR2 SNEGSKA (reference sequence). CDR3 loop: CSARYGNTEAFF. The DNA for the CDR3 is TGCAGTGCTAGATACGGGAACACTGAAGCTTTCTTT.